This T cell receptor beta chain was profiled in a study of blood T cell repertoires in COVID-19. About the study: The samples span acute and convalescent COVID-19 from the United States, Italy and Spain. T cells, B-cell-depleted T cells, or PBMCs supplied cDNA or gDNA.

As originally analysed: Amplification of reference gene primers provided the estimated nucleated cell counts. Measured with immunoSEQ multiplex PCR; TCRdb has only the in-frame clones, and not every one. The V and J calls and clone size are taken from that table; D and trimming were inferred from the DNA. This table holds roughly 99,000 clones, approximately 89% found once. Input material: peripheral blood. The source of this sequence is a middle-aged man with active or convalescent COVID-19.

The CDR3 spells CSASLAGEATQYF. The CDR3 DNA reads as TGCAGTGCTAGTCTAGCGGGAGAGGCGACCCAGTACTTC. The chain recombines TRBV20-1 with TRBJ2-5, with 10 bases identical to TRBD2. Trimming removed 3 bases from V and 7 bases from J; junction bases left unmatched: 5. CDR3 size: 13 residues. CDR1 and CDR2 from the germline V gene are DFQATT and SNEGSKA (reference sequence).